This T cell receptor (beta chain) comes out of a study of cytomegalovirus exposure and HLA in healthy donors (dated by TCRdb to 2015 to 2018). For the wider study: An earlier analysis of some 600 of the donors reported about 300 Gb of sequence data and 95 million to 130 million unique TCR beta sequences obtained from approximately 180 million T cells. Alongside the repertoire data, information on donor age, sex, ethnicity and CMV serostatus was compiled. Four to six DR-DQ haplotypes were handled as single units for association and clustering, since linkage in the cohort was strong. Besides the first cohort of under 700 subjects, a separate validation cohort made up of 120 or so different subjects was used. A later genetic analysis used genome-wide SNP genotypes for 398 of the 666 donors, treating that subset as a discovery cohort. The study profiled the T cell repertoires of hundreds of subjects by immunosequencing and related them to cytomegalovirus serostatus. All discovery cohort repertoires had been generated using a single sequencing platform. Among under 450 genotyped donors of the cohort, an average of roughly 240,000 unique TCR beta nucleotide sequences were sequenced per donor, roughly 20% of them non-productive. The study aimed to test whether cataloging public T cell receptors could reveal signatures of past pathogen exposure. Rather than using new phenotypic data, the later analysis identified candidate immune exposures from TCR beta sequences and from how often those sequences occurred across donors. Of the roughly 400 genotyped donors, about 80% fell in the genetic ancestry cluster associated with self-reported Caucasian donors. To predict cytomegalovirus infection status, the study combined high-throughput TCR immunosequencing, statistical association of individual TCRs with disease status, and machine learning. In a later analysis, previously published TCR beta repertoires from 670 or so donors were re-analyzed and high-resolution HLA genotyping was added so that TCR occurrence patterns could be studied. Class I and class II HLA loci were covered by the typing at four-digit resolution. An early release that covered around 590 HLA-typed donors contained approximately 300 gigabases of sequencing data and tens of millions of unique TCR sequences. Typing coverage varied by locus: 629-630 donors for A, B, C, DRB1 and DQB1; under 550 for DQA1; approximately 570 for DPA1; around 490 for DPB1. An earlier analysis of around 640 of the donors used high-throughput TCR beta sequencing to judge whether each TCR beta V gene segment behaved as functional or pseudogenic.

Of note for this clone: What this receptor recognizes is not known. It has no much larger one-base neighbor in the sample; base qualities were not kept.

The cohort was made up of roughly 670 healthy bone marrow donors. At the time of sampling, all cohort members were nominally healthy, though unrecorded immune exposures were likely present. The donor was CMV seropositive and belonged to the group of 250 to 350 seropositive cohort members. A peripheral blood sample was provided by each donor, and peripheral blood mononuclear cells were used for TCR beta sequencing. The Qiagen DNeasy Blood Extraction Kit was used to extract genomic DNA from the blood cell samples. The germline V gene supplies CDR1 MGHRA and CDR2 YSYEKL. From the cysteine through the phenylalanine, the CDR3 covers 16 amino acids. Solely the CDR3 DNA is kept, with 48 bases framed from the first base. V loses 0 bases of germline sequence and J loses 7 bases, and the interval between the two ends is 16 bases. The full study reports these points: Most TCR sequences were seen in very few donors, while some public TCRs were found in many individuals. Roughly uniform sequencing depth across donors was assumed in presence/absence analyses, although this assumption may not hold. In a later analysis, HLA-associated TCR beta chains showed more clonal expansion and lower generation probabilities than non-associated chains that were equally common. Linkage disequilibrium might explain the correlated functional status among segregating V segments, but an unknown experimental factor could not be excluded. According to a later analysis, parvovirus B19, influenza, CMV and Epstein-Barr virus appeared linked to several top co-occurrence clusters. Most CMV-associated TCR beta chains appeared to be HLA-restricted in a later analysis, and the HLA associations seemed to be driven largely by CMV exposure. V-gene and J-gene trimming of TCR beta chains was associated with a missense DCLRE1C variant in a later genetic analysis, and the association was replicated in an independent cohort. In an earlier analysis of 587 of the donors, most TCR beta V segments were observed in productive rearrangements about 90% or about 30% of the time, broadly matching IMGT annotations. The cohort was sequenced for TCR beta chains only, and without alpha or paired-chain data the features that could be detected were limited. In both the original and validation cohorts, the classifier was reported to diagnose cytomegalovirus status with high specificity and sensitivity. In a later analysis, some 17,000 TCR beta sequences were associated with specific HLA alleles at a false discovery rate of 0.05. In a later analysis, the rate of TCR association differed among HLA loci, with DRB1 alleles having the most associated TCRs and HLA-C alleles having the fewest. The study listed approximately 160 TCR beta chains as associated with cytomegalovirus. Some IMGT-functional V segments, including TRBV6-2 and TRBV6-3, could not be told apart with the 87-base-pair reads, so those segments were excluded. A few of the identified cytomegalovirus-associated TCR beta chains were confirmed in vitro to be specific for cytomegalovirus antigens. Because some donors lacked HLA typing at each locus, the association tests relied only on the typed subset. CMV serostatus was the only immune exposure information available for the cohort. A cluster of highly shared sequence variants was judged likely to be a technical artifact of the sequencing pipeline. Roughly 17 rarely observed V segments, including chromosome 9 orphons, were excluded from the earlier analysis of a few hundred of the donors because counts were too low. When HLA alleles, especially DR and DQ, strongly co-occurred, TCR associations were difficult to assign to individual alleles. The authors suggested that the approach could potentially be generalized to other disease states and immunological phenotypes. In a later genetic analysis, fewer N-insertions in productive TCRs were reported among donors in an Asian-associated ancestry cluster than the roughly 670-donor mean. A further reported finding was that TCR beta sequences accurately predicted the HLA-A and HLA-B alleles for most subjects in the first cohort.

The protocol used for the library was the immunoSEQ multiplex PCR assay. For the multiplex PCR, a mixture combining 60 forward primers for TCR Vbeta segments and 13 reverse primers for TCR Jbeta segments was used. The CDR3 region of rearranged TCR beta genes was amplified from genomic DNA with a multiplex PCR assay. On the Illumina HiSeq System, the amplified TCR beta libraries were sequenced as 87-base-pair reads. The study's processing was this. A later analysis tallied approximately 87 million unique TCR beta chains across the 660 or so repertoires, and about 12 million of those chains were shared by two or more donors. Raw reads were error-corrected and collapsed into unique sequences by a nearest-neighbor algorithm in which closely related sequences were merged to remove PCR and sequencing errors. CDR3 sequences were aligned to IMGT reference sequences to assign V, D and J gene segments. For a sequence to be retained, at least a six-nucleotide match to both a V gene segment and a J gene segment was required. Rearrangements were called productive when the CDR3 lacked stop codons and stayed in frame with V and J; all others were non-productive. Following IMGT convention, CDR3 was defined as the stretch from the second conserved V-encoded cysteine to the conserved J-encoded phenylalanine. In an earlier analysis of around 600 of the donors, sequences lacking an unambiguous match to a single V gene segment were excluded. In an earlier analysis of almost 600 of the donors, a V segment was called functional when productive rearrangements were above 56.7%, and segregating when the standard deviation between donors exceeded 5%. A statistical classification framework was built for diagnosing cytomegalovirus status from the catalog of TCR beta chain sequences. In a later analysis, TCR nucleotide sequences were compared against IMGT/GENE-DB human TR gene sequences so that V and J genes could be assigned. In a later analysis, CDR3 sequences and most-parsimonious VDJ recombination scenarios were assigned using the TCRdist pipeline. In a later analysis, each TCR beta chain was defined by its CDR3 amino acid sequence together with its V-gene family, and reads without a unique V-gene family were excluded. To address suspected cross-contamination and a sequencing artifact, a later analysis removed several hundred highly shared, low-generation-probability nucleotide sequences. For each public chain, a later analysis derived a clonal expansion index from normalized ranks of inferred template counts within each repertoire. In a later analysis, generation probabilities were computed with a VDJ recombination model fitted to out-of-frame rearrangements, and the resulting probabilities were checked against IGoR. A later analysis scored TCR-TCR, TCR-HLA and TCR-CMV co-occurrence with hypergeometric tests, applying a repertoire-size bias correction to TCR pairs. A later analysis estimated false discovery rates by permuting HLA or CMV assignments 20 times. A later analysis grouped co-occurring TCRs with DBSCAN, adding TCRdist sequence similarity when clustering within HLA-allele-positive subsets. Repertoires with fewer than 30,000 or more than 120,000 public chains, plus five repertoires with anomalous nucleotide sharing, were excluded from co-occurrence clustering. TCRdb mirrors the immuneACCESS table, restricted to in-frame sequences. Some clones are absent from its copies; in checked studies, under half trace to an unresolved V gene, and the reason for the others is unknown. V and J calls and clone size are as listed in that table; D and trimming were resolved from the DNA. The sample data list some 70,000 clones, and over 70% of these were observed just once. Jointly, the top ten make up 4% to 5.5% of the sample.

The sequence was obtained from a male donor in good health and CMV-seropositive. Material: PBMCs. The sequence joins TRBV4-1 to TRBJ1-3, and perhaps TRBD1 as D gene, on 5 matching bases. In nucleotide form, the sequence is TGCGCCAGCAGCCAAGATTTTCAGGGAAGTAGGAACACCATATATTTT. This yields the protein CASSQDFQGSRNTIYF.